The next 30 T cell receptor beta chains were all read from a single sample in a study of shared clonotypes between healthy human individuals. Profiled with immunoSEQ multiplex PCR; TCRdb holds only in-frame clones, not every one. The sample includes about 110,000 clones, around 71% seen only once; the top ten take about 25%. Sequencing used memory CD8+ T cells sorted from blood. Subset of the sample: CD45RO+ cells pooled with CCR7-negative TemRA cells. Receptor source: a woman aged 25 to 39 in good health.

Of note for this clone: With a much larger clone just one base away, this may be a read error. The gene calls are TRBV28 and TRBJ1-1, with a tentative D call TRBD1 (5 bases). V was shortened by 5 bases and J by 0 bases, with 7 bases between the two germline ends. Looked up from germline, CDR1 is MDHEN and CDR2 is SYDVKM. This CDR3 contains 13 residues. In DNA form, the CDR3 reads TGTGCCAGCAGTGACAGAATGAACACTGAAGCTTTCTTT. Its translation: CASSDRMNTEAFF.

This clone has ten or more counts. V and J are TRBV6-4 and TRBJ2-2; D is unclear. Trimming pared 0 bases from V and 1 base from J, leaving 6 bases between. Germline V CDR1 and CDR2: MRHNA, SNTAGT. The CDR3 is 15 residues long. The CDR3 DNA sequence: TGTGCCAGCAGTGACTCGGAAAAGAACACCGGGGAGCTGTTTTTT. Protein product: CASSDSEKNTGELFF.

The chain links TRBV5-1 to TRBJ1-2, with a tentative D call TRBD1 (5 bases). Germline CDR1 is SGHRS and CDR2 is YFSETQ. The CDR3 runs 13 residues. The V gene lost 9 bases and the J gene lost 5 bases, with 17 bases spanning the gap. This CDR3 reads CATSPGERYGYTF. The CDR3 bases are TGCGCCACCTCTCCGGGGGAGCGGTATGGCTACACCTTC.

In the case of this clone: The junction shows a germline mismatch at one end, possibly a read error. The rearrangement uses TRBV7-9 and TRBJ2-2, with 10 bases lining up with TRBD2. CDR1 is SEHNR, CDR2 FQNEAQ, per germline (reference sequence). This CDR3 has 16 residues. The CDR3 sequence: CASTLGLAVITGELFF. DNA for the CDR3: TGTGCCAGCACCTTAGGACTAGCGGTGATCACCGGGGAGCTGTTTTTT.

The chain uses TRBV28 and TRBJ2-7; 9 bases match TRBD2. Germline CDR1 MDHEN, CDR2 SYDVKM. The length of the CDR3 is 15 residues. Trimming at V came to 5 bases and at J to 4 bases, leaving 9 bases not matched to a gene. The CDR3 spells CASSEKLAGLYEQYF. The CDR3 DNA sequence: TGTGCCAGCAGTGAGAAACTAGCGGGCCTATACGAGCAGTACTTC.

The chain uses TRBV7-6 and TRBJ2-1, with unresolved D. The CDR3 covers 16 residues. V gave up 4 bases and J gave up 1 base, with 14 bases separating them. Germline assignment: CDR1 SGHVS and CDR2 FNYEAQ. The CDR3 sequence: CASSSQSAASYNEQFF. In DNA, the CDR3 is TGTGCCAGCAGCTCCCAAAGCGCGGCTTCCTACAATGAGCAGTTCTTC.

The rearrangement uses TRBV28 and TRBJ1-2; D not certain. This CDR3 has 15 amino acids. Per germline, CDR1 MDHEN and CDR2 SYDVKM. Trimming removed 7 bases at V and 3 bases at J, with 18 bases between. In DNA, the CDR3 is TGTGCCAGCACGAACGGAGGACGGTTCTACTATGGCTACACCTTC. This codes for CASTNGGRFYYGYTF.

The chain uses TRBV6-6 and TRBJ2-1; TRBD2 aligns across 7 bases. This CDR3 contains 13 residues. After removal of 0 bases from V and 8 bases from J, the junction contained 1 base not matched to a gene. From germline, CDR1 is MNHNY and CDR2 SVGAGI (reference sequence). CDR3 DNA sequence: TGTGCCAGCAGTTACTCCCGGGGGGATGAGCAGTTCTTC. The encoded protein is CASSYSRGDEQFF.

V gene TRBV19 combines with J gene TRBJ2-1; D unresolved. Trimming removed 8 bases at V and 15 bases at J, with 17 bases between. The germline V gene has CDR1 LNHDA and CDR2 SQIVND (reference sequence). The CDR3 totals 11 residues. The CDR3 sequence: CASGPVLPLFF. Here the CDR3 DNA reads TGTGCCAGTGGCCCGGTGCTTCCTTTGTTCTTC.

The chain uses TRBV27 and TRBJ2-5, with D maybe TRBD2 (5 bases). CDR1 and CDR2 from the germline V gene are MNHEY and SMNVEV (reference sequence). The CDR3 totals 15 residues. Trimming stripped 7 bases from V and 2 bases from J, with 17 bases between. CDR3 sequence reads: CASTRVPGWQETQYF. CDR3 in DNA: TGTGCCAGCACGAGGGTCCCGGGGTGGCAAGAGACCCAGTACTTC.

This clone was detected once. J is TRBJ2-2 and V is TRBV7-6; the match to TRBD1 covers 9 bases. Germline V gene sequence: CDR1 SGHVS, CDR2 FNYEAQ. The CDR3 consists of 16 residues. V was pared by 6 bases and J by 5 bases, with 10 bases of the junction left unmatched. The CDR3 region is CASSSLDRGSTGELFF. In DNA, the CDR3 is TGTGCCAGCAGTTCTCTAGACAGGGGGAGTACCGGGGAGCTGTTTTTT.

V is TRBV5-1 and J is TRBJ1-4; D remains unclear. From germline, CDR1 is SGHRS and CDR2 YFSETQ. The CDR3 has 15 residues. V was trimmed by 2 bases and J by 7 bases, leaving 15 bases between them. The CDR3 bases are TGCGCCAGCAGCTTAAGGGCGGGAAGCGGTGAAAAACTGTTTTTT. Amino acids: CASSLRAGSGEKLFF. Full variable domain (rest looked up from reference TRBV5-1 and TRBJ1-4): KAGVTQTPRYLIKTRGQQVTLSCSPISGHRSVSWYQQTPGQGLQFLFEYFSETQRNKGNFPGRFSGRQFSNSRSEMNVSTLELGDSALYLCASSLRAGSGEKLFFGSGTQLSVL.

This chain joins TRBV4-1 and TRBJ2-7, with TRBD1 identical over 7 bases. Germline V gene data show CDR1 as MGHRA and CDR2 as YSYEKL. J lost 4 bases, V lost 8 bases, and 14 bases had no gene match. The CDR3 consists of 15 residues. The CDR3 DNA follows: TGCGCCAGCGGAAGTGGAAGGACAGGACAATACGAGCAGTACTTC. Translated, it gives CASGSGRTGQYEQYF.

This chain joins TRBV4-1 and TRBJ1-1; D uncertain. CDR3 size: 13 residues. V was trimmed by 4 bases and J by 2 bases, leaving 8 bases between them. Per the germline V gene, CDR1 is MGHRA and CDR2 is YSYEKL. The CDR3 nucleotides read TGCGCCAGCAGCCGAATAATAAACACTGAAGCTTTCTTT. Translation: CASSRIINTEAFF.

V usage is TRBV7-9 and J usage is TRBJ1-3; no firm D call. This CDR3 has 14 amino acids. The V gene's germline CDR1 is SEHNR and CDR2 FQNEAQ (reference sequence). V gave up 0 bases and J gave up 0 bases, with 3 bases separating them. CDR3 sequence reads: CASSLAASGNTIYF. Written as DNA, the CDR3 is TGTGCCAGCAGCTTAGCGGCCTCTGGAAACACCATATATTTT.

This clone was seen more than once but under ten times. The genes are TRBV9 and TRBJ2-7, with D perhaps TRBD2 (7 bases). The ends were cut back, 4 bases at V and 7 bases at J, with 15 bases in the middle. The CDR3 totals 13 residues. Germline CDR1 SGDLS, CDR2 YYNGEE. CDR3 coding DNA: TGTGCCAGCAGCTACGGGGGGCCGGGGGAGCAGTACTTC. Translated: CASSYGGPGEQYF.

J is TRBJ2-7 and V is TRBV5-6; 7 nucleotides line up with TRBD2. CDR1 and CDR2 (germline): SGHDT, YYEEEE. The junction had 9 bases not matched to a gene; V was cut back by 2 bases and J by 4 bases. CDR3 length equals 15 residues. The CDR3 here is CASSFHQREVYEQYF. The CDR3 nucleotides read TGTGCCAGCAGCTTCCATCAGCGGGAAGTGTACGAGCAGTACTTC.

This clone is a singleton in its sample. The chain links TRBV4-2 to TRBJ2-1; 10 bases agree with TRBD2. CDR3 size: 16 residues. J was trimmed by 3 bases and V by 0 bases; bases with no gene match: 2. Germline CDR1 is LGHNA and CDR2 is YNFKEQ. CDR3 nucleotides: TGTGCCAGCAGCCAAGACGGACTAGCGGACTACAATGAGCAGTTCTTC. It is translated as CASSQDGLADYNEQFF.

The CDR3 DNA reads as TGTGCCAGCAGTAACGCTGGGGGGACCTACAATGAGCAGTTCTTC. This codes for CASSNAGGTYNEQFF. The rearrangement joins TRBV6-1 to TRBJ2-1, with D possibly TRBD2 on 6 matching bases. This CDR3 is 15 amino acids long. V was clipped by 5 bases and J by 2 bases, with 13 bases between them. In germline, CDR1 is MNHNS, CDR2 SASEGT.

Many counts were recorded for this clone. This chain's CDR3 is CASSYSEPGYMNTEAFF. In nucleotides, the CDR3 is TGTGCCAGCAGCTATTCAGAGCCGGGCTACATGAACACTGAAGCTTTCTTT. The chain has TRBV5-6 and TRBJ1-1; D unresolved. The CDR3 extends over 17 amino acids. The V end was cut by 3 bases, the J end by 0 bases, with 18 bases between. Germline V gene data show CDR1 as SGHDT and CDR2 as YYEEEE.

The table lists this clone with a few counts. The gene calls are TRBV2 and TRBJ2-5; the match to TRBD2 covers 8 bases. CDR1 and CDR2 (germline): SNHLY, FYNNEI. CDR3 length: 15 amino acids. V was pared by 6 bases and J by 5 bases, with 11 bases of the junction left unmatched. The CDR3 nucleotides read TGTGCCAGCAGGAAAATCAGCGGGAGTTCCGAGACCCAGTACTTC. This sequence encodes CASRKISGSSETQYF.

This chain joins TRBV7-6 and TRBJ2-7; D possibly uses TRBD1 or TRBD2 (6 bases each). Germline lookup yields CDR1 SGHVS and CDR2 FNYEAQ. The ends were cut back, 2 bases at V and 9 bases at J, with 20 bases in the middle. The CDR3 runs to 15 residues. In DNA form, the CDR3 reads TGTGCCAGCAGCTTACGGGCCGGGGGCGAGTGGGGGCAGTACTTC. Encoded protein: CASSLRAGGEWGQYF.

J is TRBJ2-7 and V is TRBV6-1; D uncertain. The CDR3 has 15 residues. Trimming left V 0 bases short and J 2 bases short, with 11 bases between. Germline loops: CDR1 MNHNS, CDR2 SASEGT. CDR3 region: CASSEAPARTYEQYF. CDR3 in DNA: TGTGCCAGCAGTGAAGCTCCAGCGCGTACCTACGAGCAGTACTTC.

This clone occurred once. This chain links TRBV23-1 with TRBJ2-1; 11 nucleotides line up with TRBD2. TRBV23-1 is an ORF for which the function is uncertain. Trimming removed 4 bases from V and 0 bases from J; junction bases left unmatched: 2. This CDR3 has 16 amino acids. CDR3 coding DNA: TGCGCCAGCAGTCCAGGGACTAGCGGCTCCTACAATGAGCAGTTCTTC. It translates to CASSPGTSGSYNEQFF.

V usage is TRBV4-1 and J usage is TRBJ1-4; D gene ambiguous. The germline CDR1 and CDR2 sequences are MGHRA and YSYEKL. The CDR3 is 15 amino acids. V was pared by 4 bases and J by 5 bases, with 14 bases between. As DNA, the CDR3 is TGCGCCAGCAGCCGCACCCCCGGAGCCAATGAAAAACTGTTTTTT. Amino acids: CASSRTPGANEKLFF.

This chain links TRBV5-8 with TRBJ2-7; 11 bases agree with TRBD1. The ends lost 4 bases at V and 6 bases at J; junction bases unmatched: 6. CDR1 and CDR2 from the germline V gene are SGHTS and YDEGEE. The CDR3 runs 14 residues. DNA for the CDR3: TGTGCCAGCAGCGACGGACAGGGGGCGGTCGAGCAGTACTTC. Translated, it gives CASSDGQGAVEQYF.

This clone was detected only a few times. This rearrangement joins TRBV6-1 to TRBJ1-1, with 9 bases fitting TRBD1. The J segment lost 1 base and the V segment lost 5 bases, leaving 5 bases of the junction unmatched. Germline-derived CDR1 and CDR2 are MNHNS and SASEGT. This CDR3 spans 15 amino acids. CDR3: CASSTGTGKNTEAFF. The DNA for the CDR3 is TGTGCCAGCAGTACTGGGACAGGGAAGAACACTGAAGCTTTCTTT.

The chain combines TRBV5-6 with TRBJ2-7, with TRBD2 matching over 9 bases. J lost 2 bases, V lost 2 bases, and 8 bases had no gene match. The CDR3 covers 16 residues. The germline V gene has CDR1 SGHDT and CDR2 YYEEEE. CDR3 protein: CASSFGAGGQTYEQYF. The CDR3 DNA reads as TGTGCCAGCAGCTTCGGTGCGGGAGGGCAAACCTACGAGCAGTACTTC.

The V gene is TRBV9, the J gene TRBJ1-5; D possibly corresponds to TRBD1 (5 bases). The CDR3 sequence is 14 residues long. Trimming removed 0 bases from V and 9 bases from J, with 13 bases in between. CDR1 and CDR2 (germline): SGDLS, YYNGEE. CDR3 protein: CASSVDRGGGPQHF. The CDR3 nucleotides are TGTGCCAGCAGCGTAGATAGGGGTGGTGGGCCCCAGCATTTT.

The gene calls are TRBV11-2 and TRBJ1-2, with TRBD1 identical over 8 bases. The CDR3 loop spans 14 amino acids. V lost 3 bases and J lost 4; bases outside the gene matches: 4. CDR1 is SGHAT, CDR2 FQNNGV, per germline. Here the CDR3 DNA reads TGTGCCAGCAGCTTGCTGGACAGGGCCTATGGCTACACCTTC. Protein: CASSLLDRAYGYTF.